Below, one TCR beta chain is given with its context. Its antigen is undetermined. Assay used: immunoSEQ multiplex PCR; TCRdb lists only in-frame clones, some missing. The sample holds tens of thousands of clones, around 86% seen once. Baseline, cycle 4 day 1, and cycle 7 day 1 were the blood sampling points. The entry originates in a study of OX40 agonist ivuxolimab in advanced cancers. On the study more broadly: Under the entry rules, prior anti-PD-1, anti-PD-L1 or anti-CTLA-4 therapy was allowed, and around 36% had some.

General study points: At 0.1 to 3.0 mg/kg and by week 6, CD4+ and CD8+ T cells in the blood had expanded clonally. Researchers report that CD8+ T cells had, on average, more expanded clones than CD4+.

Source: CD4+ or CD8+ T cells sorted from blood, taken in a trial of the OX40 agonist ivuxolimab. The sequence derives from an adult with an advanced solid tumor such as melanoma, head and neck, liver or kidney cancer.

In nucleotides, the CDR3 is TGTGCCAGCAGTTTAGCCTATAGCAATCAGCCCCAGCATTTT. Translation: CASSLAYSNQPQHF. This chain connects TRBV28 to TRBJ1-5; no clear D. Germline values: CDR1 MDHEN, CDR2 SYDVKM. This CDR3 has 14 amino acids. V gave up 2 bases and J gave up 0 bases, with 5 bases separating them.